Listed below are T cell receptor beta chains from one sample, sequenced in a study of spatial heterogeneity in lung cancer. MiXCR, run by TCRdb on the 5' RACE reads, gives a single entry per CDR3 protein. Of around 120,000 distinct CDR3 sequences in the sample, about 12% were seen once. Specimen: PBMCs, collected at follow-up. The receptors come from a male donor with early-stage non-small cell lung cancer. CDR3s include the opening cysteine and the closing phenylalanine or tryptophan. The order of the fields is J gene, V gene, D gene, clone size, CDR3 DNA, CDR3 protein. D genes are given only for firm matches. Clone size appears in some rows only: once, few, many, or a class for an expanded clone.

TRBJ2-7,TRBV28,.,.,TGTGCCAGCAGAATAGACAGTAGCTACGAGCAGTACTTC,CASRIDSSYEQYF
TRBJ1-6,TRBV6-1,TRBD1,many,TGTGCCAGCAGTGATGGACAGGGGAAAAATTCACCCCTCCACTTT,CASSDGQGKNSPLHF
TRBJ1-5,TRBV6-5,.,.,TGTGCCAGCAGTTACTCCACTACGGGTCAGCCCCACCCTTTT,CASSYSTTGQPHPF
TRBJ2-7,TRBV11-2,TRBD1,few,TGTGCCAGCAGCCAAGGGGGCAATGGGGAGCAGTACTTC,CASSQGGNGEQYF
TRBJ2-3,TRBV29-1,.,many,TGCAGCGCTAAATCAGATACGCAGTATTTT,CSAKSDTQYF
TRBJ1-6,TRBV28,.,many,TGTGCCAGCAGTTTAGGGGCTAAGTCGGCTTTCTATAATTCACCCCTCCACTTT,CASSLGAKSAFYNSPLHF
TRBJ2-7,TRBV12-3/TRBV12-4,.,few,TGTGCCAGCAGCCGAGGGGGCGAGCAGTACTTC,CASSRGGEQYF
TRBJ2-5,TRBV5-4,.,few,TGTGCCAGCAGCTCAGAGGGAGAGACCCAGTACTTC,CASSSEGETQYF
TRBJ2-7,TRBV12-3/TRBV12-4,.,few,TGTGCCAGCAGTTTGGGTTTCAAAGCCGAGCAGTACTTC,CASSLGFKAEQYF
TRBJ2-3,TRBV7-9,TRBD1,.,TGTGCCAGCAGCTCTGGACAGGGAAGGACAGATACGCAGTATTTT,CASSSGQGRTDTQYF
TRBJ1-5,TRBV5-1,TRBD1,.,TGCGCCAGCAGCTTGGTGGGACAGGGCTACAATCAGCCCCAGCATTTT,CASSLVGQGYNQPQHF
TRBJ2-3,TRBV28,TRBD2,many,TGTGCCAGCAGTTCCGCGGGGGTAGGAGATACGCAGTATTTT,CASSSAGVGDTQYF
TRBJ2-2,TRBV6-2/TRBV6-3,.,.,TGTGCCAGCAGGCGACTAGTATACACCGGGGAGCTGTTTTTT,CASRRLVYTGELFF
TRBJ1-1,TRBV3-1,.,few,TGTGCCAGCAGCCACCATGACAGGAACACTGAAGCTTTCTTT,CASSHHDRNTEAFF
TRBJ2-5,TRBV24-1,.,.,TGTGCCACCAGTGATGGACACGGGGAGACCCAGTACTTC,CATSDGHGETQYF
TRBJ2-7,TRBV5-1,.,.,TGCGCCAGCAGGTCCCACGGGAGCTCCTACGAGCAGTACTTC,CASRSHGSSYEQYF
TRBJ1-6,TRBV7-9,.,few,TGTGCCAGCAGCTTAGAACGGACCTTCTTTAATTCACCCCTCCACTTT,CASSLERTFFNSPLHF
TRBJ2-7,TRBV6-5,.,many,TGTGCCAGCCTAGCAGGGTTCGAACAGTACTTC,CASLAGFEQYF
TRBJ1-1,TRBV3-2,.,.,TGTGCCAGCAGCCAAGACGGTCCTTTAGGTGAAGCTTTCTTT,CASSQDGPLGEAFF
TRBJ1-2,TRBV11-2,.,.,TGTGCCAGCAGCCCGGCAGGGATCCCTAACTATGGCTACACCTTC,CASSPAGIPNYGYTF
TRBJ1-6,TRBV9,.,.,TGTGCCAGCAGCGTAGACAGTGTCGATTCACCCCTCCACTTT,CASSVDSVDSPLHF
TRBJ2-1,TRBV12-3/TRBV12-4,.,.,TGTGCCAGCAGTTTAGCGATCTTCTGGACAGAGAGCTCCTACAATGAGCAGTTCTTC,CASSLAIFWTESSYNEQFF
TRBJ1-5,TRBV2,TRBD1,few,TGTGCCAGCAGTATAAGGACAGGCAATCATCCCCAGCATTTT,CASSIRTGNHPQHF
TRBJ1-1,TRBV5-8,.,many,TGTGCCAGCACCTATCCGGGACAAACTACGAACACTGAAGCTTTCTTT,CASTYPGQTTNTEAFF
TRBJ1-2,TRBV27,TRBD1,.,TGTGCCAGCGGACAGGGGATTTCTGGCTACACCTTC,CASGQGISGYTF
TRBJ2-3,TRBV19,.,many,TGTGCCAGTAGTATAGGTAACACTTTCGGGACAGATACGCAGTATTTT,CASSIGNTFGTDTQYF
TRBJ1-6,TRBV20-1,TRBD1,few,TGCAGTGCTAGTCGGGACAGGGCTCTTGGTTCACCCCTCCACTTT,CSASRDRALGSPLHF
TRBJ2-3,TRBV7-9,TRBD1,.,TGTGCCAGCAGCTGGGACAGTGCCACAGATACGCAGTATTTT,CASSWDSATDTQYF
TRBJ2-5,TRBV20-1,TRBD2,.,TGCAGTGCTCAGACTAGCGGGGGCCAAGAGACCCAGTACTTC,CSAQTSGGQETQYF
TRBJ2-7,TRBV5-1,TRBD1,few,TGCGCCAGCAGCCCGGACGGGACAGCAAAAGACTTC,CASSPDGTAKDF
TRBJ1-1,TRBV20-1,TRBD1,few,TGCAGTGCTTCCAACGGACAGGGACTAGGAGCTTTCTTT,CSASNGQGLGAFF
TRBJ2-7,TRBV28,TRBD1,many,TGTGCCAGCAGTGGGACAGGGAGGGGAAGATACGAGCAGTACTTC,CASSGTGRGRYEQYF
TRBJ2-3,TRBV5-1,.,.,TGCGCCAGCAGCTTGACGGCTGATACGCAGTATTTT,CASSLTADTQYF
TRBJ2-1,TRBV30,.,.,TGTGCCTGGATTTCGACCCAACCTCGGGCGGGGCGATATGAGCAGTTCTTC,CAWISTQPRAGRYEQFF
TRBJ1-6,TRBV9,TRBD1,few,TGTGCCAGCAGCGCCTACCCGGGACAGGGTAATTCACCCCTCCACTTT,CASSAYPGQGNSPLHF
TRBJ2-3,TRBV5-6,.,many,TGTGCCAGCAGCTTGGCCCCGACAGATACGCAGTATTTT,CASSLAPTDTQYF
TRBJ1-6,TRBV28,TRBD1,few,TGTGCCAGCAGGGCAGTCCCAGGGGGCGACCTTTGGAATTCACCCCTCCACTTT,CASRAVPGGDLWNSPLHF
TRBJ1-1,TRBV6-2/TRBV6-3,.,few,TGTGCCAGCAGTCTACACCAAATGAACACTGAAGCTTTCTTT,CASSLHQMNTEAFF
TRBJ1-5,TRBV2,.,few,TGTGCCAGCAGTAAGGACAGAGATCAGCCCCAGCATTTT,CASSKDRDQPQHF
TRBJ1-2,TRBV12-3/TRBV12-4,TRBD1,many,TGTGCCAGCAGTCCCGGGACAGGGTATGGCTACACCTTC,CASSPGTGYGYTF
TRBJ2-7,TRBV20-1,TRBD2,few,TGCAGTGCTTGGACTAGCGGGGCGACCTACGAGCAGTACTTC,CSAWTSGATYEQYF
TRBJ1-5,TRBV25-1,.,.,TGTGCCAGCAGTGAATTCCGGGACGGGGATATGCCCCAGCATTTT,CASSEFRDGDMPQHF
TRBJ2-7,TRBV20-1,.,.,TGCAGTGCGGGCGGCAGAGAAACCTACGAGCAGTACTTC,CSAGGRETYEQYF
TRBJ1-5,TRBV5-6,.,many,TGTGCCAGCAGCTTGGGCGGTGGGGATAGCAATCAGCCCCAGCATTTT,CASSLGGGDSNQPQHF
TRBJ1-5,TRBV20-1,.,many,TGCAGTGTTAGTGCCAGGGCGAATCAGCCCCAGCATTTT,CSVSARANQPQHF
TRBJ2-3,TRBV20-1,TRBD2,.,TGCAGTGCTAGAGGTTTCCTAGCGGACACAGATACGCAGTATTTT,CSARGFLADTDTQYF
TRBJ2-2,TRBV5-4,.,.,TGTGCCAGCAGCTTGGAAATAGGACAAAACACCGGGGAGCTGTTTTTT,CASSLEIGQNTGELFF
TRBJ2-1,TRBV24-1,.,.,TGTGCCACCAGTGCTGGGGCAAGAAATGAGCAGTTCTTC,CATSAGARNEQFF
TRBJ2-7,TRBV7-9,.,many,TGTGCCAGCGGCGGCGGTCGGGCCTACGAGCAGTACTTC,CASGGGRAYEQYF
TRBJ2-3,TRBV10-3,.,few,TGTGCCATCCGGAAGGAGACTAGCACAGATACGCAGTATTTT,CAIRKETSTDTQYF
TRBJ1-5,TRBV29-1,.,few,TGCAGCGTTGGGTCAGCCAATCAGCCCCAGCATTTT,CSVGSANQPQHF
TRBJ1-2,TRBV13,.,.,TGTGCCAGCAGCACGCCCAGGAGCGGCTACACCTTC,CASSTPRSGYTF
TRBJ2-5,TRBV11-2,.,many,TGTGCCAGCAGCCGGGGCGAGACCCAGTACTTC,CASSRGETQYF
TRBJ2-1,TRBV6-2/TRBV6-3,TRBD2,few,TGTGCCAGCAGTTACCGGCTAGCGGGGGGCCATGAGCAGTTCTTC,CASSYRLAGGHEQFF